Listed below are T cell receptor beta chains from one sample, sequenced in a study of cytomegalovirus exposure and HLA in healthy donors. Sequencing was performed with immunoSEQ multiplex PCR; in TCRdb, only in-frame clones are kept and a portion is missing. In the table there are some 130,000 clones, roughly 74% of which are singletons. Sequenced sample: PBMCs. The receptors were gathered from a male donor in good health and CMV-seronegative. The CDR3 runs from the conserved cysteine through the conserved F or W. The order of the fields is V gene, J gene, clone size, CDR3 protein. Where a row states a size, it is once, few, many or the class of an expanded clone; other rows omit it.

TRBV28	TRBJ1-2	few	CASRPTAHSYGYTF
TRBV28	TRBJ2-1	-	CASSGAGGSSYNEQFF
TRBV19	TRBJ2-6	-	CASPAGANVLTF
TRBV19	TRBJ2-1	-	CASKRDDSYNEQFF
TRBV2	TRBJ2-3	few	CASSRTSGRATDTQYF
TRBV28	TRBJ2-7	many	CASSPSKAPEGEQYF
TRBV19	TRBJ2-1	-	CASSISGSSYNEQFF
TRBV2	TRBJ2-7	-	CASRINRGLLGEQYF
TRBV6-6	TRBJ1-3	-	CATGGSSGNTIYF
TRBV11-3	TRBJ2-5	-	CASSLGGARGETQYF
TRBV28	TRBJ2-1	-	CASSLVGGLNNEQFF
TRBV28	TRBJ1-1	few	CASSLQGTGTEAFF
TRBV28	TRBJ1-1	-	CASSPRTGENTEAFF
TRBV29-1	TRBJ2-3	-	CSVEGDLSGSDTQYF
TRBV21-1	TRBJ2-2	-	CASSMGGAPPNTGELFF
TRBV27	TRBJ2-3	-	CASSPYRVTTDTQYF
TRBV7-6	TRBJ2-1	-	CASSYNTDSSYNEQFF